These T cell receptor beta chains were read from a single sample in a study of blood T cell repertoires in COVID-19. The data were produced by immunoSEQ multiplex PCR, yet TCRdb's version contains in-frame clones alone and is incomplete. The sample lists approximately 350,000 clones; 70% to 90% were seen once. Sequenced sample: peripheral blood. These receptors all come from a man aged 40-50 years with acute or convalescent COVID-19. Each CDR3 is given with its conserved first and last residue. D genes are given only for firm matches. The size of a clone is reported for some rows only, either as once, few or many, or as a class for expanded clones.

>once|TRBJ2-3|TRBV19|-
TGTGCCAGTAGTCCCGCGGAAAATACGCAGTATTTT
CASSPAENTQYF
>-|TRBJ2-3|TRBV19|TRBD1
TGTGCCAGTAGTAAGGGGGCATCGAGCACAGATACGCAGTATTTT
CASSKGASSTDTQYF
>few|TRBJ1-4|TRBV7-9|-
TGTGCCAGCAGCGTGAGCAGGGAGGTGGAAAAACTGTTTTTT
CASSVSREVEKLFF
>-|TRBJ1-4|TRBV19|TRBD1
TGTGCCAGTAGTACCGGGACAGTGGATGAAAAACTGTTTTTT
CASSTGTVDEKLFF
>few|TRBJ1-6|TRBV5-8|-
TGTGCCAGCAGCCGGGGTCACCGATTTTCACCCCTCCACTTT
CASSRGHRFSPLHF
>-|TRBJ2-2|TRBV11-3|-
TGTGCCAGCAGCCATGGGCAGGGTGACACCGGGGAGCTGTTTTTT
CASSHGQGDTGELFF
>-|TRBJ2-3|TRBV7-3|TRBD2
TGTGCCAGCAGCTCACTAGGACTAGCGGGGGGCCAATATACGCAGTATTTT
CASSSLGLAGGQYTQYF
>-|TRBJ1-5|TRBV4-3|-
TGCGCCAGCAGCCAAGATCGAAAGCTTATTAGCAATCAGCCCCAGCATTTT
CASSQDRKLISNQPQHF
>-|TRBJ2-1|TRBV2|TRBD1
TGTGCCAGCAGCGGACAGGGCTTCGGGGAGCAGTTCTTC
CASSGQGFGEQFF
>-|TRBJ2-5|TRBV19|-
TGTGCCAGTAAAACGACAGGCCCCCAAGAGACCCAGTACTTC
CASKTTGPQETQYF
>-|TRBJ2-3|TRBV21-1|-
TGTGCCAGCAGGCTGGGAGGGCGGAGCACAGATACGCAGTATTTT
CASRLGGRSTDTQYF
>-|TRBJ1-1|TRBV19|-
TGTGCCAGTAGTACTCCCCAGACCCCCGGGATCTTT
CASSTPQTPGIF
>-|TRBJ1-2|TRBV19|TRBD1
TGTGCCAGTAGTATTACCGGACAGGGGTTGAGTGGCTACACCTTC
CASSITGQGLSGYTF
>-|TRBJ2-2|TRBV28|-
TGTGCCAGCAGCGACGTTCTCATCATAGCGGTTGCGAACACCGGGGAGCTGTTTTTT
CASSDVLIIAVANTGELFF
>-|TRBJ1-1|TRBV30|-
TGTGCCTTCAGCGACAGCTCAAACACTGAAGCTTTCTTT
CAFSDSSNTEAFF
>once|TRBJ1-3|TRBV18|-
TGTGCCAGCTCACCAGCCGACGGAGCCCTTGGAAACACCATATATTTT
CASSPADGALGNTIYF